This section outlines one TCR beta chain sequence together with its context. The table came from immunoSEQ multiplex PCR; TCRdb's copy has only in-frame clones and leaves some out. The sample gives 75,000 to 95,000 clones, about 91% of which show up once; under 0.95% is in the top ten. The sample belongs to a study of T cell changes during pregnancy in multiple sclerosis. Germline CDR1 is SEHNR and CDR2 is FQNEAQ (reference sequence). This CDR3 is 16 amino acids long. Trimming took 1 base from V and 1 from J, leaving 10 bases between them. The material sequenced was peripheral blood, taken before pregnancy. The gene calls are TRBV7-9 and TRBJ2-2; D is unclear. The TCR was taken from a female donor with multiple sclerosis, enrolled in a pregnancy study. The CDR3, as DNA: TGTGCCAGCAGCTTAGTGAACCCTATGAACACCGGGGAGCTGTTTTTT. It is translated as CASSLVNPMNTGELFF.